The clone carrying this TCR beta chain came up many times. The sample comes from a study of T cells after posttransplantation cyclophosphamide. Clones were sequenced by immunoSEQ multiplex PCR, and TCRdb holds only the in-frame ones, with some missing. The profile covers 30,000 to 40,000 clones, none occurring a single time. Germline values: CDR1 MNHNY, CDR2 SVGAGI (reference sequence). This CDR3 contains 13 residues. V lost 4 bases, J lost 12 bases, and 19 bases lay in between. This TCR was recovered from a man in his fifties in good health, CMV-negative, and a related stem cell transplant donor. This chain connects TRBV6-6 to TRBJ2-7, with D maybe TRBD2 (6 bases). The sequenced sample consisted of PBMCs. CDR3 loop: CASSSPTGGVTYF. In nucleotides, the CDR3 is TGTGCCAGCAGTTCACCGACCGGGGGAGTTACGTACTTC.